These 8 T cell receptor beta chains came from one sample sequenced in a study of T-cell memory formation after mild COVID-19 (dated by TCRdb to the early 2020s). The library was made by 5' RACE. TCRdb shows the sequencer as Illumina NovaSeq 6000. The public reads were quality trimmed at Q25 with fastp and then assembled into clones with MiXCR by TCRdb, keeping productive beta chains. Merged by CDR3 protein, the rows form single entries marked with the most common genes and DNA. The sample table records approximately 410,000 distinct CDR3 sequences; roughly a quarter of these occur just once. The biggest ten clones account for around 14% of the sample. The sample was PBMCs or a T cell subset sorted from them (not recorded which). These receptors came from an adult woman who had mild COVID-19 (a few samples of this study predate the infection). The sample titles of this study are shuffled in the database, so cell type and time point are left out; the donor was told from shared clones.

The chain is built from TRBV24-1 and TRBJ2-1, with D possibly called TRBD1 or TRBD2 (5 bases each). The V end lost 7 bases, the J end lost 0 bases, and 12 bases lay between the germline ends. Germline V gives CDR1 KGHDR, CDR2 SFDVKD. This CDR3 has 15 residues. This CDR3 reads CATRAPGGSYNEQFF. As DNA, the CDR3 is TGTGCCACCAGGGCCCCTGGGGGCTCCTACAATGAGCAGTTCTTC.

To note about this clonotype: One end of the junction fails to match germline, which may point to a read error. This CDR3 reads CASSQEVQSIQHF. DNA for the CDR3: TGTGCCAGCAGCCAGGAGGTACAGAGTATTCAGCACTTC. The gene calls are TRBV3-1 and TRBJ2-4, with D possibly matching TRBD2 (5 bases). Germline CDR1 reads LGHDT; CDR2 reads YNNKEL (reference sequence). This CDR3 region has 13 residues.

In DNA form, the CDR3 reads TGCGCCAGCAGCTTGGGACGGCTTCTCCCCCACGAGCAGTACTTC. It encodes CASSLGRLLPHEQYF. The chain has TRBV5-1 and TRBJ2-7; D remains unclear. The CDR3 has 15 residues. Trimming removed 0 bases from V and 5 bases from J, with 15 bases in between. CDR1 SGHRS and CDR2 YFSETQ come from the germline V gene.

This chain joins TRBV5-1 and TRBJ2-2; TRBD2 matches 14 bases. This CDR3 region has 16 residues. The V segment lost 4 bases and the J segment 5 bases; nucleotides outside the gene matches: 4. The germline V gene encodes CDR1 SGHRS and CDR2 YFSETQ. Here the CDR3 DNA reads TGCGCCAGCAGCCCGGGGACTAGCGGGGGAACCGGGGAGCTGTTTTTT. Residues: CASSPGTSGGTGELFF. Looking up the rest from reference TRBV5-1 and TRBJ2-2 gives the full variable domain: KAGVTQTPRYLIKTRGQQVTLSCSPISGHRSVSWYQQTPGQGLQFLFEYFSETQRNKGNFPGRFSGRQFSNSRSEMNVSTLELGDSALYLCASSPGTSGGTGELFFGEGSRLTVL.

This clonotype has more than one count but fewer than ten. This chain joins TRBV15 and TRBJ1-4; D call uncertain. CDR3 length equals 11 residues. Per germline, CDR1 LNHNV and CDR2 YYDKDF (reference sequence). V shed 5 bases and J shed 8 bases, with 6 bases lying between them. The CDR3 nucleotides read TGTGCCACCAGCGCCGTCGAAAAACTGTTTTTT. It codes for CATSAVEKLFF.

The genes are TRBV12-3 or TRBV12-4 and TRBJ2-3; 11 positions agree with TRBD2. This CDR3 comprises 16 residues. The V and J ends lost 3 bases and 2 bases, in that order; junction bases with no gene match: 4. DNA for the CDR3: TGTGCCAGCAGTTTTCGACTAGCGGGGCACACAGATACGCAGTATTTT. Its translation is CASSFRLAGHTDTQYF.

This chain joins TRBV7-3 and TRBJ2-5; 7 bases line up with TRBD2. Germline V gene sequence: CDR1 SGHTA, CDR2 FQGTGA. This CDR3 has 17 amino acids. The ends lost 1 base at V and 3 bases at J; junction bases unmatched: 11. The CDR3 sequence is CASSLRPVAGPEETQYF. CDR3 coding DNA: TGTGCCAGCAGCTTAAGGCCCGTAGCGGGCCCGGAAGAGACCCAGTACTTC.

The CDR3 is CASSSGGTAYSPLHF. As DNA, the CDR3 is TGCGCCAGCAGCTCCGGAGGGACAGCCTATTCACCCCTCCACTTT. The chain couples TRBV5-1 to TRBJ1-6, with 7 bases lining up with TRBD1. CDR3 length equals 15 residues. Per the germline V gene, CDR1 is SGHRS and CDR2 is YFSETQ. V was pared by 3 bases and J by 8 bases, with 8 bases of the junction left unmatched.